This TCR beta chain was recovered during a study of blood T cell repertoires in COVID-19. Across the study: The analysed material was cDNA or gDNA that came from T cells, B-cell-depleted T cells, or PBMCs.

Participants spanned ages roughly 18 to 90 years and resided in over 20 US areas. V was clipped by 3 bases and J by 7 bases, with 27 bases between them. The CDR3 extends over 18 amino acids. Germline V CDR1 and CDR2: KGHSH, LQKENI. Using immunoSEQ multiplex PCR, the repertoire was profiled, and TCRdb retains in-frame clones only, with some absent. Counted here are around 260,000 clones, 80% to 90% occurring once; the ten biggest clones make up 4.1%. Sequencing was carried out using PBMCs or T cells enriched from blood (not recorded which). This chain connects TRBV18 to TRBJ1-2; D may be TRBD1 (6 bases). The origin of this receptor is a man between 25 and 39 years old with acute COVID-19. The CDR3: CASSPFPRGDAGARGYTF. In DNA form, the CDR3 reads TGTGCCAGCTCACCGTTCCCCAGGGGCGACGCGGGGGCCCGTGGCTACACCTTC. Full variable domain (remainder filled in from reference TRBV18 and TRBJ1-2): NAGVMQNPRHLVRRRGQEARLRCSPMKGHSHVYWYRQLPEEGLKFMVYLQKENIIDESGMPKERFSAEFPKEGPSILRIQQVVRGDSAAYFCASSPFPRGDAGARGYTFGSGTRLTVV.